One TCR beta chain is described in this entry. The target antigen is unknown. The sample belongs to a study of shared clonotypes between healthy human individuals. Overall study results and limits: Among a handful of donors, roughly 5% of naive CD4 clonotypes were found in common.

The repertoire was sequenced with immunoSEQ multiplex PCR; TCRdb's copy has only in-frame clones and lacks some. The sample shows approximately 2.4 million clones, around 95% of them seen only once. Input material: naive CD4+ T cells sorted from blood. The subset is: CD45RA+ positively selected. The clonotype comes from a man aged 18 to 35 in good health.

CDR3 sequence: CASSPDRVSGNTIYF. CDR3 sequence (DNA): TGTGCCAGCAGTCCCGACAGGGTCTCTGGAAACACCATATATTTT. V usage is TRBV6-5 and J usage is TRBJ1-3; 7 positions match TRBD1. The CDR3 is made up of 15 amino acids. CDR1 MNHEY and CDR2 SVGAGI come from the germline V gene. J lost 0 bases, V lost 5 bases, and 4 bases had no gene match.